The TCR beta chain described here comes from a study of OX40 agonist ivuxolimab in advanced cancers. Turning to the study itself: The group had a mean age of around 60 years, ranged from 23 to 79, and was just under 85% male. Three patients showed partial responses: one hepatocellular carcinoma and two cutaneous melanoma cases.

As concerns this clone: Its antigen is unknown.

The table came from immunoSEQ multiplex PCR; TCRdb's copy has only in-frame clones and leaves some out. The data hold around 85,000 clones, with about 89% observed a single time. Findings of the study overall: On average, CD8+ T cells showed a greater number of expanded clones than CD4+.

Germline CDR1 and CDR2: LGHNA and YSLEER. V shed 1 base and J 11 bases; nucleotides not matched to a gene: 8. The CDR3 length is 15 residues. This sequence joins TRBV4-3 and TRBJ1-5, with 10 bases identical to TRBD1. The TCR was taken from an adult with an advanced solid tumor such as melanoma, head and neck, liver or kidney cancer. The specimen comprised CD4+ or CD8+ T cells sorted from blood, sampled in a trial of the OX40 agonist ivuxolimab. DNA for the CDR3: TGCGCCAGCAGCCAAGGCCCAGGGACAGGGGAAGCCCAGCATTTT. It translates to CASSQGPGTGEAQHF.